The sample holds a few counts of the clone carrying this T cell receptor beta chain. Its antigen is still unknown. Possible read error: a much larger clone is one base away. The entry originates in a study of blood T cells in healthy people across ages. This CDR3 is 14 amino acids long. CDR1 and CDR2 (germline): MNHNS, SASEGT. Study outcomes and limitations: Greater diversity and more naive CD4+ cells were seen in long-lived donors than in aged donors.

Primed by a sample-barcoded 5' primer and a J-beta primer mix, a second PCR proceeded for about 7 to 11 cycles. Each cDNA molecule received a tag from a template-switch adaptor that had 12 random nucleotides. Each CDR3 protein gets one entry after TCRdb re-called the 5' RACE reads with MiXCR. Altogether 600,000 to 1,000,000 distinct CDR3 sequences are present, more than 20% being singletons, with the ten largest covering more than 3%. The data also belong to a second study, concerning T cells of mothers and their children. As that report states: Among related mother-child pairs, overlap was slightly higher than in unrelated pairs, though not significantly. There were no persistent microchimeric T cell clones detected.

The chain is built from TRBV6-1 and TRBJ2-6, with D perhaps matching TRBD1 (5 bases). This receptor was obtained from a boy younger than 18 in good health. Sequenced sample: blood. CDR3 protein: CASSSLSGANVPTF. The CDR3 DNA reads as TGTGCCAGCTCGAGTCTCTCTGGGGCCAACGTCCCGACTTTC.